These T cell receptor beta chains were read from a single sample in a study of blood T cell repertoires in COVID-19. Clones were read by immunoSEQ multiplex PCR, and TCRdb kept only the in-frame ones, dropping some. Here the sample spans roughly 280,000 clones, around 86% being singletons. The specimen was peripheral blood. The receptors originated from a middle-aged man with active or convalescent COVID-19. The CDR3 runs from the conserved cysteine through the conserved F or W. The D gene is left open where the match is weak. Rows may omit the clone size; those that give it use once, few, many or a size class.

clone size | J gene | D gene | V gene | CDR3 DNA | CDR3 protein
. | TRBJ2-3 | TRBD2 | TRBV4-1 | TGCGCCAGCAGCCAAGTGGGACTAGCGGGAGGAGTTCCGCAGTATTTT | CASSQVGLAGGVPQYF
. | TRBJ2-3 | . | TRBV5-1 | TGCGCCAGCAGCGAGGGAGATCCGGGACTTAACACAGATACGCAGTATTTT | CASSEGDPGLNTDTQYF
. | TRBJ1-1 | . | TRBV10-3 | TGTGCCATCAGTAGACAGAAGGGAACCACTGAAGCTTTCTTT | CAISRQKGTTEAFF
. | TRBJ1-2 | . | TRBV10-3 | TGTGCCATCAGGAGCGGCACAGGGCTGGGAGCTAACTATGGCTACACCTTC | CAIRSGTGLGANYGYTF
. | TRBJ1-5 | . | TRBV18 | TGTGCCAGCTCACCAAGCATACAGGGCCCTGGTGGCAATCAGCCCCAGCATTTT | CASSPSIQGPGGNQPQHF
. | TRBJ1-5 | . | TRBV30 | TGTGCCTGGAGTGAAGGGGATCAGCCCCAGCATTTT | CAWSEGDQPQHF
few | TRBJ2-3 | . | TRBV6-2/TRBV6-3 | TGTGCCAGCAGTTACTCGACTAGCACAGATACGCAGTATTTT | CASSYSTSTDTQYF
. | TRBJ1-1 | . | TRBV3-1/TRBV3-2 | TGTGCCAGCAGCCACCAAGCGAACACTGAAGCTTTCTTT | CASSHQANTEAFF
. | TRBJ2-3 | TRBD2 | TRBV9 | TGTGCCAGCAGCAACCCCCGGGAGGGGACGCGCACAGATACGCAGTATTTT | CASSNPREGTRTDTQYF
few | TRBJ1-1 | TRBD1 | TRBV27 | TGTGCCAGCTCCCAAACAGGGGGGAACACTGAAGCTTTCTTT | CASSQTGGNTEAFF
. | TRBJ1-2 | . | TRBV7-3 | TGTGCCAGCAGCCCTGACGGCAGGGGTTATGGCTACACCTTC | CASSPDGRGYGYTF
. | TRBJ2-7 | . | TRBV25-1 | TGTGCCAGCCAGGGGCGATCCACCTCCTACGAGCAGTACTTC | CASQGRSTSYEQYF
few | TRBJ2-3 | TRBD2 | TRBV5-1 | TGCGCCAGCGGGAGGGCTAGCACAGATACGCAGTATTTT | CASGRASTDTQYF
. | TRBJ2-7 | . | TRBV14 | TGTGCCAGCAGCCACACAGGTTACTACGAGCAGTACTTC | CASSHTGYYEQYF
. | TRBJ2-1 | TRBD1 | TRBV27 | TGTGCCAGCAGAAACCGACAGGGTCAGCAGTTCTTC | CASRNRQGQQFF
. | TRBJ1-1 | . | TRBV11-2 | TGTGCCAGCAGCTCGACCCAGGGGACTGAAGCTTTCTTT | CASSSTQGTEAFF
once | TRBJ1-5 | . | TRBV15 | TGTGCCACCAGCAGAGAGGGGCTCACCCCGAATCAGCCCCAGCATTTT | CATSREGLTPNQPQHF
. | TRBJ1-5 | . | TRBV12-3/TRBV12-4 | TGTGCCAGCAGTTTATGGGGGGATCAGCCCCAGCATTTT | CASSLWGDQPQHF
. | TRBJ2-1 | . | TRBV20-1 | TGCAGTCCGGACCGGGCGGGGGAGCAGTTCTTC | CSPDRAGEQFF
. | TRBJ2-2 | . | TRBV3-1/TRBV3-2 | TGTGCCAGCAGCCAAGAACTATCGGGCACCGGGGAGCTGTTTTTT | CASSQELSGTGELFF
. | TRBJ2-2 | TRBD2 | TRBV6-4 | TGTGCCAGCAGTGACACTAGCGGGGTTGAAGGATACACCGGGGAGCTGTTTTTT | CASSDTSGVEGYTGELFF
. | TRBJ2-7 | TRBD2 | TRBV4-2 | TGTGCCAGCAGACGGGGACTAGCGGGGGATAACTACGAGCAGTACTTC | CASRRGLAGDNYEQYF
. | TRBJ2-1 | . | TRBV2 | TGTGCCAGCAGTGGGAAACTCACCGGGACACCGAGCTCCTACAATGAGCAGTTCTTC | CASSGKLTGTPSSYNEQFF
. | TRBJ2-7 | . | TRBV6-5 | TGTGCCAGCAGCGGACGACGGGAATCCTACGAGCAGTACTTC | CASSGRRESYEQYF
. | TRBJ1-2 | TRBD1 | TRBV9 | TGTGCCAGCAGCGAGGACAGGAGGGGCTACACCTTC | CASSEDRRGYTF
. | TRBJ1-1 | TRBD1 | TRBV29-1 | TGCAGCGTTGCGCGGGACAGGTACACTGAAGCTTTCTTT | CSVARDRYTEAFF
. | TRBJ2-5 | TRBD1 | TRBV5-1 | TGCGCCAGCAGCTTGGAGTCGACAGGGCTCGCTGAGACCCAGTACTTC | CASSLESTGLAETQYF
. | TRBJ2-3 | . | TRBV6-5 | TGTGCCAGCATGCGAACCACACTAAGCACAGATACGCAGTATTTT | CASMRTTLSTDTQYF
. | TRBJ1-1 | . | TRBV5-5 | TGTGCCAGCAGCTTAGAGGCCTTCAACACTGAAGCTTTCTTT | CASSLEAFNTEAFF
. | TRBJ1-2 | . | TRBV10-1 | TGCGCCACGCCGGCGACTAAAAGGGGCTACACCTTC | CATPATKRGYTF
. | TRBJ2-1 | TRBD2 | TRBV3-1/TRBV3-2 | TGTGCCAGCAGCCAAGATAGTGGACTAGCGGACAATGAGCAGTTCTTC | CASSQDSGLADNEQFF
. | TRBJ1-2 | . | TRBV18 | TGTGCCAGCTCACGGGCGGGGGCGTTTAACTATGGCTACACCTTC | CASSRAGAFNYGYTF
. | TRBJ2-5 | . | TRBV13 | TGTGCCAGCAGCCGCCAGGGAGAGACCCAGTACTTC | CASSRQGETQYF
. | TRBJ2-1 | TRBD1 | TRBV28 | TGTGCCAGCAGTTCACCCGTTCCGGGACAGGGGGCGGGAAATGAGCAGTTCTTC | CASSSPVPGQGAGNEQFF
. | TRBJ1-5 | TRBD1 | TRBV19 | TGTGCCAGTAGTCACCCGGGACAGCATCAGCCCCAGCATTTT | CASSHPGQHQPQHF
. | TRBJ1-6 | TRBD1 | TRBV27 | TGTGCCAGCAGGGGGTACCAGGGGGCGACTTCACCCCTCCACTTT | CASRGYQGATSPLHF
. | TRBJ1-3 | TRBD1 | TRBV18 | TGTGCCAGCTCACCGGGACAGGGAAACACCATATATTTT | CASSPGQGNTIYF
. | TRBJ2-1 | . | TRBV19 | TGTGCCAGTAGTATCGGCGGGTTCAATGAGCAGTTCTTC | CASSIGGFNEQFF
few | TRBJ2-7 | TRBD2 | TRBV28 | TGTGCCAGCAGTACGGGAGGGATTACCTACGAGCAGTACTTC | CASSTGGITYEQYF